These 25 T cell receptor beta chains share one sample of origin, sequenced in a study of PD-1 blockade in classical Hodgkin lymphoma. Relapse after autologous stem cell transplantation occurred in every patient, and brentuximab vedotin exposure varied. Generated by immunoSEQ multiplex PCR, the TCRdb table keeps only in-frame clones and is missing some. The sample contains 30,000 to 45,000 clones, 70% to 90% of which appear only once. The sequencing used peripheral blood mononuclear cells (PBMCs), collected before the second cycle of nivolumab. The source of these receptors is a human donor with classical Hodgkin lymphoma.

This clone is medium-sized (0.01 to 0.1%) by share. V usage is TRBV30 and J usage is TRBJ2-5, with D unresolved. The CDR3 spans 12 residues. Germline V lookup: CDR1 GTSNPN, CDR2 SVGIG (reference sequence). Trimming cost V 1 base and J 4 bases, with 7 bases left between them. Written as DNA, the CDR3 is TGTGCCTGGAGTGATGGGTTAGAGACCCAGTACTTC. Residues: CAWSDGLETQYF.

This chain connects TRBV5-6 to TRBJ1-4; 8 bases are a match to TRBD1. This CDR3 is 16 amino acids long. With V trimmed by 2 bases and J by 5 bases, 8 bases remained unmatched. The germline V gene has CDR1 SGHDT and CDR2 YYEEEE. CDR3 in DNA: TGTGCCAGCAGCTTCGGCTTGGGACAGGAAAATGAAAAACTGTTTTTT. Encoded protein: CASSFGLGQENEKLFF.

The chain uses TRBV2 and TRBJ2-7; a weak D match, TRBD1 (5 bases). The CDR3 sequence is 14 residues long. The V end was cut by 3 bases, the J end by 8 bases, with 17 bases between. Germline CDR1 is SNHLY and CDR2 is FYNNEI. The CDR3 nucleotides read TGTGCCAGCAGTGACCCCCTTGACAGATTACAGCAGTACTTC. This gives the protein CASSDPLDRLQQYF.

This chain uses TRBV27 with TRBJ2-1; D uncertain. The CDR3 sequence is 15 residues long. Trimming took off 10 bases at V and 2 bases at J, with 18 bases between the two ends. CDR1 MNHEY and CDR2 SMNVEV come from the germline V gene (reference sequence). CDR3 sequence (DNA): TGTGCCATCTCTGAGGACGGTGACGCCTACAATGAGCAGTTCTTC. Residues: CAISEDGDAYNEQFF.

This clone was found once. The chain uses TRBV5-1 and TRBJ1-5; D gene unclear. The CDR3 consists of 15 residues. CDR1 and CDR2 (germline): SGHRS, YFSETQ. V gave up 0 bases and J gave up 3 bases, with 10 bases separating them. DNA for the CDR3: TGCGCCAGCAGCTTGGACGGGGATTACAATCAGCCCCAGCATTTT. This translates into CASSLDGDYNQPQHF.

This sequence joins TRBV6-1 and TRBJ1-5; D remains unclear. CDR3 length: 13 amino acids. From germline, CDR1 is MNHNS and CDR2 SASEGT. Trimming left V 6 bases short and J 2 bases short, with 8 bases between. CDR3 bases: TGTGCCAGCAGATCGACCGGCAATCAGCCCCAGCATTTT. It codes for CASRSTGNQPQHF.

V usage is TRBV5-4 and J usage is TRBJ1-1; the D gene is possibly TRBD1 (6 bases). V was trimmed by 6 bases and J by 0 bases, leaving 18 bases between them. The CDR3 length is 16 residues. The V gene's germline CDR1 is SGHNT and CDR2 YYREEE (reference sequence). CDR3 bases: TGTGCCAGCACCTGGGGGCAGGGTACAATGAACACTGAAGCTTTCTTT. Translating gives CASTWGQGTMNTEAFF.

This chain connects TRBV10-2 to TRBJ2-1; a possible D gene is TRBD1 (5 bases). Germline CDR1 and CDR2: WSHSY and SAAADI. This CDR3 is built from 11 residues. The V and J ends lost 2 bases and 10 bases respectively, with 6 bases between them. As DNA, the CDR3 is TGCGCCAGCAGTGAGGGGGCAGAGCAGTTCTTC. Residues: CASSEGAEQFF.

The chain combines TRBV19 with TRBJ2-5; the D gene is possibly TRBD2 (5 bases). Trimming left V 2 bases short and J 2 bases short, with 15 bases between. Germline-derived CDR1 and CDR2 are LNHDA and SQIVND (reference sequence). This CDR3 is 16 amino acids long. The CDR3 is CASSISRVVRQETQYF. Written as DNA, the CDR3 is TGTGCCAGTAGTATATCGAGGGTAGTGAGGCAAGAGACCCAGTACTTC.

The chain combines TRBV28 with TRBJ2-1; weak D call: TRBD2 (6 bases). Trimming stripped 8 bases from V and 10 bases from J, with 12 bases between. CDR3 size: 11 residues. Germline CDR1 and CDR2: MDHEN and SYDVKM. The CDR3 here is CASGLIGEQFF. CDR3 in DNA: TGTGCCAGCGGACTAATTGGGGAGCAGTTCTTC.

The gene calls are TRBV19 and TRBJ2-3, with D unresolved. The germline V gene encodes CDR1 LNHDA and CDR2 SQIVND (reference sequence). This CDR3 has 12 residues. V shed 1 base and J shed 5 bases, with 4 bases lying between them. The CDR3 sequence is CASSIGGDTQYF. The CDR3 DNA follows: TGTGCCAGTAGTATAGGAGGAGATACGCAGTATTTT.

The gene calls are TRBV30 and TRBJ2-6; D gene uncertain. CDR1 is GTSNPN, CDR2 SVGIG, per germline (reference sequence). The ends were cut back, 5 bases at V and 4 bases at J, with 9 bases in the middle. The CDR3 consists of 13 residues. Written as DNA, the CDR3 is TGTGCCTGGCTCCCCAACGGGGCCAACGTCCTGACTTTC. Translating gives CAWLPNGANVLTF. The whole variable domain, filled in from reference TRBV30 and TRBJ2-6, reads SQTIHQWPATLVQPVGSPLSLECTVEGTSNPNLYWYRQAAGRGLQLLFYSVGIGQISSEVPQNLSASRPQDRQFILSSKKLLLSDSGFYLCAWLPNGANVLTFGAGSRLTVL.

The chain combines TRBV9 with TRBJ2-3; D gene unclear. In germline, CDR1 is SGDLS, CDR2 YYNGEE. This CDR3 comprises 11 residues. V was clipped by 4 bases and J by 3 bases, with 3 bases between them. The CDR3 protein is CASSITDTQYF. The CDR3 DNA is TGTGCCAGCAGCATAACAGATACGCAGTATTTT.

The genes are TRBV7-9 and TRBJ1-1; perhaps TRBD1 as D (6 bases). Germline assignment: CDR1 SEHNR and CDR2 FQNEAQ (reference sequence). The ends were cut back, 1 base at V and 2 bases at J, with 11 bases in the middle. The CDR3 runs to 15 residues. This CDR3 is CASSLGAGANTEAFF. The CDR3 DNA follows: TGTGCCAGCAGCTTAGGGGCAGGGGCAAACACTGAAGCTTTCTTT. Filled out from reference TRBV7-9 and TRBJ1-1, the complete variable domain reads DTGVSQNPRHKITKRGQNVTFRCDPISEHNRLYWYRQTLGQGPEFLTYFQNEAQLEKSRLLSDRFSAERPKGSFSTLEIQRTEQGDSAMYLCASSLGAGANTEAFFGQGTRLTVV.

The chain carries TRBV19 and TRBJ2-7, with 10 bases lining up with TRBD2. V dropped 3 bases and J dropped 5; count of bases not matched to a gene: 13. This CDR3 has 17 residues. The germline gives CDR1 LNHDA, CDR2 SQIVND (reference sequence). The CDR3 reads CASSIEGLAGVRNEQYF. As DNA, the CDR3 is TGTGCCAGTAGTATCGAGGGGCTAGCGGGAGTTAGGAACGAGCAGTACTTC.

The J gene is TRBJ1-2, the V gene TRBV6-4; D is perhaps TRBD1 (5 bases). The V gene's germline CDR1 is MRHNA and CDR2 SNTAGT. The V end lost 3 bases, the J end lost 8 bases, and 16 bases lay between the germline ends. The CDR3 is 14 amino acids. CDR3 DNA: TGTGCCAGCAGTGAGTTTCCAGGGAGGTGGGGCTACACCTTC. Translation: CASSEFPGRWGYTF.

The chain carries TRBV10-3 and TRBJ2-7, with 9 positions matching TRBD2. The CDR3 is 14 amino acids. V gave up 4 bases and J gave up 5 bases; unmatched junction bases: 6. CDR1 and CDR2 (germline): ENHRY, SYGVKD. CDR3 protein: CAISVREGPHEQYF. The CDR3 DNA is TGTGCCATCAGTGTGCGGGAGGGACCCCACGAGCAGTACTTC.

The chain carries TRBV7-8 and TRBJ1-1; TRBD1 might be the D (5 bases). Trimming pared 3 bases from V and 6 bases from J, leaving 20 bases between. Per the germline V gene, CDR1 is SGHVS and CDR2 is FQNEAQ. This CDR3 comprises 16 residues. The DNA for the CDR3 is TGTGCCAGCAGCTTCGGCCCGGGGCCTGAAGGTTCTGAAGCTTTCTTT. Translated: CASSFGPGPEGSEAFF.

V gene TRBV6-5 combines with J gene TRBJ1-2; D uncertain. Germline V gene lookup returns CDR1 MNHEY and CDR2 SVGAGI. V was pared by 2 bases and J by 4 bases, with 8 bases between. CDR3 length equals 13 residues. As DNA, the CDR3 is TGTGCCAGCAGTTACATTGACGGCTATGGCTACACCTTC. Translating it yields CASSYIDGYGYTF.

This chain joins TRBV5-1 and TRBJ1-2, with a possible D match to TRBD1 (5 bases). The V gene's germline CDR1 is SGHRS and CDR2 YFSETQ. V dropped 0 bases and J dropped 8 bases, with 20 bases sitting between them. This CDR3 has 16 amino acids. CDR3 in amino acids: CASSLGGVVPVEGYTF. CDR3 sequence (DNA): TGCGCCAGCAGCTTGGGAGGGGTTGTTCCGGTGGAGGGCTACACCTTC.

The chain joins TRBV10-1 to TRBJ2-1; D remains ambiguous. V lost 5 bases to trimming and J lost 6 bases, with 17 bases between them. There are 15 residues in the CDR3. The germline V gene has CDR1 WNHNN and CDR2 SYGVQD (reference sequence). For the CDR3, the DNA is TGCGCCAGCAGTTCTAAGTATTCCCTTTTCAATGAGCAGTTCTTC. Protein product: CASSSKYSLFNEQFF.

This chain uses TRBV7-9 with TRBJ2-7; 11 nucleotides match TRBD1. There are 15 residues in the CDR3. Germline V gene sequence: CDR1 SEHNR, CDR2 FQNEAQ (reference sequence). With V trimmed by 5 bases and J by 2 bases, 5 bases remained unmatched. In nucleotides, the CDR3 is TGTGCCAGCAGCAACCCGGGACAGGGGGCCTACGAGCAGTACTTC. It translates to CASSNPGQGAYEQYF.

This clone occurred a few times. V and J are TRBV7-9 and TRBJ1-1, with D unresolved. CDR1 and CDR2 (germline): SEHNR, FQNEAQ (reference sequence). There are 11 residues in the CDR3. Between the trimmed V and J ends, which lost 2 bases and 11 bases, there was a span of 9 bases. Written as DNA, the CDR3 is TGTGCCAGCAGCTTACAGTCTCAGGCTTTCTTT. It specifies CASSLQSQAFF.

This clone is labeled medium-sized. V is TRBV29-1 and J is TRBJ2-7; D is unclear. Trimming removed 3 bases at V and 5 bases at J, with 14 bases between. Germline V gives CDR1 SQVTM, CDR2 ANQGSEA. CDR3 size: 13 residues. The CDR3 is CSVDFGLADEQYF. CDR3 DNA: TGCAGCGTTGATTTTGGTCTCGCGGACGAGCAGTACTTC.

The CDR3 DNA reads as TGTGCCAGCAGCGTAGGTGGCTACGAGCAGTACTTC. This gives the protein CASSVGGYEQYF. V is TRBV5-4 and J is TRBJ2-7; D remains ambiguous. This CDR3 contains 12 residues. Germline CDR1 and CDR2: SGHNT and YYREEE (reference sequence). V dropped 4 bases and J dropped 3 bases, with 8 bases sitting between them.